This entry is about one T cell receptor (beta chain). There is no known antigen for this receptor. Base qualities are missing; no much larger clone stands one base away. Systemically healthy Caucasian individuals from Russia, about 38 in total and aged roughly 6 to 100 years, were included as donors. Each donor gave ten milliliters of peripheral blood, drawn into EDTA-treated Vacutainer tubes. PBMCs were isolated by Ficoll-Paque density-gradient centrifugation, with at least 6 million obtained per sample. Total RNA was extracted from PBMCs with Trizol reagent, with at least 5.5 micrograms obtained per sample. For every donor, an aliquot of PBMCs went through flow cytometry to measure the percentages of naive CD45RAhigh/CD27high T cells. The cysteine opens and the phenylalanine closes a CDR3 of 15 amino acids. The sequence is cut down to CDR3 DNA, 45 bases in frame from base 1. CDR1 and CDR2 are read off the germline V gene as LGHNA and YSLEER. The V end gives up 3 bases and the J end 0 bases, leaving 5 bases in the junction not matched to a gene.

Libraries were prepared through 5' RACE. The run used an Illumina HiSeq 2500. A second PCR of about 6 to 12 cycles was performed with a sample-barcoded 5' primer and a J-beta primer mix. Each TCR beta cDNA molecule received a unique molecular identifier from a template-switch 5' adaptor carrying 12 random nucleotides. Each sample yielded at least 3 million CDR3-containing paired-end reads. First-strand cDNA synthesis was performed from all RNA using the Mint cDNA synthesis kit, with priming by a TRBC-specific oligonucleotide. Following uracil-DNA glycosylase treatment, a first 18-cycle PCR with universal primers M1SS and BC2_uni_R was performed on all cDNA. The original methods were these. Normalization of each sample was performed by random selection of 1 million high-quality reads, each carrying a distinct molecular identifier. Reads sharing molecular identifiers were discarded rather than binned into consensus sequences. MiTCR, set to a Q25 quality threshold and the strictest error-elimination algorithm, was used for CDR3 identification, clonotype clustering and error correction. A nonparametric unseen species model using Euler transformation provided a lower-bound estimate of total TCR beta diversity. The public reads were run again by TCRdb, first through fastp at Q25 and then through MiXCR, and only productive beta chains were kept. CDR3 protein duplicates are merged, each entry listing the most common genes and DNA. These V and J calls originate from TCRdb's pipeline instead of the authors' own analysis. Within this sample are hundreds of thousands of distinct CDR3 sequences, with under 25% of them counted one time only. Roughly 3.6% of the sample is taken by the ten largest.

These data come from a study of blood T cells in healthy people across ages (dated by TCRdb to the mid-2010s). About the investigation overall: Template switching captured roughly one uniquely barcoded TCR beta cDNA molecule per two T cells in model experiments. The donors were divided into four age groups: young (average roughly 17 years), middle-aged (about 41), aged (approximately 64) and long-lived (about 79). To avoid experimental bias, donors of different ages were randomly spread across the sequencing lanes. Two additional independent replicas of 1 million unique cDNA reads from the same blood draw were analyzed for two donors (one aged 18 to 30 and one aged 80 or older). The study measured age-related changes in TCR beta repertoire diversity using deep sequencing normalized with unique cDNA molecular identifiers. What the authors observed across the whole study: Donor CMV infection status was unknown, potentially confounding age-related changes in expanded clonotypes. As age increased, observed TCR beta diversity per million T cells dropped in a roughly linear way, and a significant reduction was already evident by age about 40. Estimates of total diversity based on one million sequenced T cells were regarded as lower bounds and as underestimates. The percentage of naive T cells measured by flow cytometry correlated strongly with observed TCR beta diversity. Compared with the aged group, more naive CD4+ T cells, fewer expanded clones and increased TCR diversity were shown by the long-lived group, suggesting age selection. Conclusive comparison of naive and antigen-experienced compartments was prevented by the profiling of bulk unsorted PBMCs.

The sample consisted of blood. The sequence was collected from a man in his 70s in good health. The chain couples TRBV4-3 to TRBJ2-7; TRBD2 aligns with 7 central bases. The bases are TGCGCCAGCAGCCAGAGAGCGGGATACTCCTACGAGCAGTACTTC. The translation is CASSQRAGYSYEQYF.